The 10 T cell receptor beta chains given below trace back to one sample, sequenced in a study of siplizumab effects on memory and regulatory T cells. The protocol was immunoSEQ multiplex PCR, while the TCRdb copy is restricted to in-frame clones and leaves out a portion. Here the sample spans some 97,000 clones, around 92% being singletons. Source material: Tregs sorted from blood. These receptors originate from a human donor in good health.

A single count supports this clone. The rearrangement uses TRBV5-1 and TRBJ2-7; possible D gene TRBD2, 5 bases. Between the trimmed V and J ends, which lost 3 bases and 3 bases, there was a span of 10 bases. CDR1 SGHRS and CDR2 YFSETQ come from the germline V gene. CDR3 length: 13 amino acids. CDR3 nucleotides: TGCGCCAGCAGCTACACCGGGGACTACGAGCAGTACTTC. Protein sequence: CASSYTGDYEQYF.

The CDR3 nucleotides are TGTGCCAGCAGTGGCAGGAGTTCCTACAATGAGCAGTTCTTC. It specifies CASSGRSSYNEQFF. The chain has TRBV28 and TRBJ2-1; D remains unclear. V was shortened by 5 bases and J by 1 base, with 9 bases between the two germline ends. The CDR3 has 14 residues. Looked up from germline, CDR1 is MDHEN and CDR2 is SYDVKM.

This clone appeared a few times. This rearrangement joins TRBV30 to TRBJ1-5; TRBD1 matches 9 bases. V lost 0 bases and J lost 5; bases outside the gene matches: 5. The CDR3 loop spans 15 amino acids. Looked up from germline, CDR1 is GTSNPN and CDR2 is SVGIG (reference sequence). CDR3 sequence (DNA): TGTGCCTGGAGTGTAGACGGGACAGGGTATCAGCCCCAGCATTTT. It codes for CAWSVDGTGYQPQHF. Supplemented by reference TRBV30 and TRBJ1-5, the full variable domain reads SQTIHQWPATLVQPVGSPLSLECTVEGTSNPNLYWYRQAAGRGLQLLFYSVGIGQISSEVPQNLSASRPQDRQFILSSKKLLLSDSGFYLCAWSVDGTGYQPQHFGDGTRLSIL.

V is TRBV9 and J is TRBJ2-3; 8 bases are shared with TRBD2. This CDR3 spans 14 amino acids. CDR1 and CDR2 (germline): SGDLS, YYNGEE. The junction had 6 bases not matched to a gene; V was cut back by 2 bases and J by 7 bases. CDR3 region: CASSVTGGPNTQYF. In nucleotides, the CDR3 is TGTGCCAGCAGCGTCACGGGAGGGCCAAATACGCAGTATTTT.

The chain uses TRBV7-2 and TRBJ1-5; D call uncertain. The CDR3 covers 12 residues. Trimming left V 0 bases short and J 9 bases short, with 6 bases between. From germline, CDR1 is SGHTA and CDR2 FQGNSA. CDR3 bases: TGTGCCAGCAGCTTAGCGGTGGGGCCCCAGCATTTT. Protein product: CASSLAVGPQHF.

The chain couples TRBV19 to TRBJ1-1; the D is unclear. V lost 2 bases and J lost 0, with 7 bases in between. Germline V gene lookup returns CDR1 LNHDA and CDR2 SQIVND (reference sequence). CDR3 size: 14 residues. In DNA form, the CDR3 reads TGTGCCAGTAGTATACGCAGATTGAACACTGAAGCTTTCTTT. This encodes CASSIRRLNTEAFF.

The V gene is TRBV6-6, the J gene TRBJ2-5; D call uncertain. CDR3 length: 14 residues. Germline CDR1 MNHNY, CDR2 SVGAGI (reference sequence). The V end was cut by 0 bases, the J end by 5 bases, with 10 bases between. The CDR3 nucleotides read TGTGCCAGCAGTTACTCATCCCTCCGGGAGACCCAGTACTTC. Translation gives CASSYSSLRETQYF.

DNA for the CDR3: TGTGCCAGCACCATTGGGACTAGCGAGGCCGGGGAGCTGTTTTTT. Protein: CASTIGTSEAGELFF. V is TRBV11-2 and J is TRBJ2-2, with TRBD2 identical over 10 bases. This CDR3 contains 15 residues. Germline trimming cut 7 bases from V and 6 bases from J; bases unmatched to any gene: 8. The germline CDR1 and CDR2 sequences are SGHAT and FQNNGV. Filled out from reference TRBV11-2 and TRBJ2-2, the complete variable domain reads EAGVAQSPRYKIIEKRQSVAFWCNPISGHATLYWYQQILGQGPKLLIQFQNNGVVDDSQLPKDRFSAERLKGVDSTLKIQPAKLEDSAVYLCASTIGTSEAGELFFGEGSRLTVL.

This chain joins TRBV7-9 and TRBJ2-5; D remains ambiguous. Germline CDR1 and CDR2: SEHNR and FQNEAQ (reference sequence). CDR3 length equals 14 residues. V lost 1 base, J lost 1 base, and 7 bases lay in between. In nucleotides, the CDR3 is TGTGCCAGCAGCTTAGACTTGCTCCAAGAGACCCAGTACTTC. Its translation: CASSLDLLQETQYF. The whole variable domain, filled in from reference TRBV7-9 and TRBJ2-5, reads DTGVSQNPRHKITKRGQNVTFRCDPISEHNRLYWYRQTLGQGPEFLTYFQNEAQLEKSRLLSDRFSAERPKGSFSTLEIQRTEQGDSAMYLCASSLDLLQETQYFGPGTRLLVL.

The V call is TRBV25-1, the J call TRBJ1-1, with D unresolved. The CDR3 totals 13 residues. Germline V gives CDR1 MGHDK, CDR2 SYGVNS. V gave up 8 bases and J gave up 0 bases, with 10 bases separating them. For the CDR3, the DNA is TGTGCCAGCTTCTCTAGGGTGAACACTGAAGCTTTCTTT. This sequence encodes CASFSRVNTEAFF.